The next 23 T cell receptor beta chains were all read from a single sample in a study of CXCR3-negative and CXCR3-positive naive CD8 T cells. TRB cDNA was prepared as libraries by UMI-labeled 5' RACE. TCRdb reprocessed the 5' RACE reads, with one entry per CDR3 protein and no DNA. The repertoire table contains around 63,000 distinct CDR3 sequences. Findings of the study overall: Against CXCR3-negative naive cells, CXCR3-positive naive cells showed more hydrophobic TRB CDR3s.

These receptors' antigens are unknown. Input material: naive CXCR3+ CD8+ T cells from blood. This sample's subset: CD45RO-CCR7+CD27+CD95- naive CD8+ T cells expressing CXCR3 (TNR3+). The receptor set was obtained from a human donor in good health. Some clones in this sample may be carry-over from other donors' samples.

The rearrangement links TRBV10-3 to TRBJ1-2; TCRdb's assignment of TRBD1 cannot be checked, as there is no DNA. The V gene's germline CDR1 is ENHRY and CDR2 SYGVKD. The CDR3 spans 14 residues. CDR3 in amino acids: CAISGRQGSYGYTF.

CDR3 protein: CASSSSGGRSEAFF. The chain combines TRBV7-9 with TRBJ1-1; the D gene TCRdb calls, TRBD1, cannot be checked with no DNA. This CDR3 comprises 14 residues. From germline, CDR1 is SEHNR and CDR2 FQNEAQ (reference sequence).

This rearrangement joins TRBV7-9 to TRBJ2-7. The CDR3 sequence is 12 residues long. Looked up from germline, CDR1 is SEHNR and CDR2 is FQNEAQ (reference sequence). This chain's CDR3 is CASSRLSYEQYF.

The rearrangement uses TRBV7-2 and TRBJ1-5; TCRdb names TRBD1, which stays unverified in the absence of DNA. The CDR3 loop spans 17 amino acids. Germline V lookup: CDR1 SGHTA, CDR2 FQGNSA. The CDR3 loop reads CASSLVGGRDSNQPQHF.

J is TRBJ2-2 and V is TRBV6-2 or TRBV6-3; TCRdb's D gene call, TRBD1, goes unchecked for lack of DNA. This CDR3 is built from 16 residues. Germline CDR1 reads MNHEY; CDR2 reads SVGEGT. The CDR3 sequence is CASSHPRTGRDGELFF.

This chain links TRBV28 with TRBJ2-2. This CDR3 region has 12 residues. Germline V lookup: CDR1 MDHEN, CDR2 SYDVKM. CDR3 loop: CASSRYTGELFF. The whole variable domain, filled in from reference TRBV28 and TRBJ2-2, reads DVKVTQSSRYLVKRTGEKVFLECVQDMDHENMFWYRQDPGLGLRLIYFSYDVKMKEKGDIPEGYSVSREKKERFSLILESASTNQTSMYLCASSRYTGELFFGEGSRLTVL.

The rearrangement joins TRBV7-9 to TRBJ1-1. This CDR3 is built from 16 residues. Germline V CDR1 and CDR2: SEHNR, FQNEAQ (reference sequence). CDR3 sequence reads: CASSNPIGRRDTEAFF.

V is TRBV27 and J is TRBJ2-7. Per germline, CDR1 MNHEY and CDR2 SMNVEV (reference sequence). This CDR3 has 13 residues. The CDR3 sequence: CASSLSAPYEQYF.

The chain carries TRBV2 and TRBJ1-5. The V gene's germline CDR1 is SNHLY and CDR2 FYNNEI. The CDR3 runs 11 residues. This CDR3 is CASSDGQPQHF.

The rearrangement links TRBV12-3 or TRBV12-4 to TRBJ1-6; TCRdb designates TRBD1, a call that cannot be tested without DNA. This CDR3 spans 16 amino acids. The CDR3 sequence is CASSKAGGRNNSPLHF.

CDR3 loop: CASSLGEGSIQPQHF. V gene TRBV7-9 combines with J gene TRBJ1-5. Germline CDR1 reads SEHNR; CDR2 reads FQNEAQ (reference sequence). The CDR3 spans 15 residues.

The rearrangement joins TRBV2 to TRBJ2-5. CDR3 length: 12 residues. The germline V gene has CDR1 SNHLY and CDR2 FYNNEI. The CDR3 loop reads CASSEALRDQYF.

The chain carries TRBV29-1 and TRBJ2-7; TCRdb names TRBD1, which stays unverified in the absence of DNA. The CDR3 is 14 amino acids. Germline loops: CDR1 SQVTM, CDR2 ANQGSEA. The CDR3 region is CSVPGQGLGYEQYF.

The genes are TRBV14 and TRBJ2-7; the D gene TCRdb calls, TRBD1, cannot be checked with no DNA. CDR3 length equals 15 residues. The germline V gene has CDR1 SGHDN and CDR2 FVKESK. CDR3 sequence: CASSLTRTGGYEQYF.

The rearrangement joins TRBV18 to TRBJ2-7; the D gene TCRdb calls, TRBD1, cannot be checked with no DNA. The CDR3 is made up of 14 amino acids. From germline, CDR1 is KGHSH and CDR2 LQKENI. CDR3 in amino acids: CASSPEDRPYEQYF.

The rearrangement joins TRBV12-3 or TRBV12-4 to TRBJ2-5; lacking DNA, the TRBD1 call made by TCRdb goes unchecked. The CDR3 runs 15 residues. Here the CDR3 reads CASSLRRGIWETQYF.

The chain joins TRBV15 to TRBJ2-5; TCRdb indicates TRBD1, and absent DNA this call remains unverified. The CDR3 has 12 residues. CDR1 and CDR2 from the germline V gene are LNHNV and YYDKDF (reference sequence). CDR3 amino acids: CATRGAGGTQYF.

Here the CDR3 reads CASSLSSAPSYEQYF. The genes are TRBV28 and TRBJ2-7; TCRdb reports TRBD2, a call that lacks DNA to check it against. The CDR3 has 15 amino acids. From germline, CDR1 is MDHEN and CDR2 SYDVKM.

The chain joins TRBV12-3 or TRBV12-4 to TRBJ2-3. This CDR3 spans 15 amino acids. The CDR3 reads CASSPHLNTPDTQYF.

V is TRBV9 and J is TRBJ2-2; TCRdb calls TRBD2, which cannot be checked without DNA. The germline CDR1 and CDR2 sequences are SGDLS and YYNGEE. The CDR3 has 15 residues. The CDR3 region is CASSVEGRGGTELFF.

The CDR3 spells CASSERLRDEQFF. The chain combines TRBV25-1 with TRBJ2-1. This CDR3 has 13 residues. Germline-derived CDR1 and CDR2 are MGHDK and SYGVNS.

The chain links TRBV14 to TRBJ2-3. The germline gives CDR1 SGHDN, CDR2 FVKESK. The CDR3 has 16 amino acids. CDR3 residues: CASSQEGEGWTDTRYF.

This chain links TRBV29-1 with TRBJ2-7; TCRdb proposes TRBD1, but this gene call is untestable without DNA. CDR3 length equals 13 residues. Germline V lookup: CDR1 SQVTM, CDR2 ANQGSEA. CDR3 residues: CSSREGSDSEQYF.